These T cell receptor beta chains were read from a single sample in a study of CD4 T cells in relation to SARS-CoV-2 and coronaviruses. The antigens these receptors bind are not known. Method: immunoSEQ multiplex PCR; TCRdb's copy keeps in-frame clones and lacks some. The repertoire holds some 20,000 clones, with approximately 72% as singletons. Sequenced sample: CD4+ T cells from PBMCs, cultured in vitro. The source is a human donor in good health. Each CDR3 is given with its conserved first and last residue. The D gene is left open where the match is weak. Some rows have no size entry. The others give once, few or many, or a class for an expanded clone.

.,TRBV11-3,once,TRBJ2-5,TGTGCCAGCAGCTTAGAGGTTGGGAAGACCCAGTACTTC,CASSLEVGKTQYF
.,TRBV15,.,TRBJ1-1,TGTGCCACCAGCAGAGGGGGGGACTACACTGAAGCTTTCTTT,CATSRGGDYTEAFF
.,TRBV4-2,few,TRBJ2-1,TGTGCCAGCAGCCAAGCCGCGGTTCAGGGGTACAATGAGCAGTTCTTC,CASSQAAVQGYNEQFF
.,TRBV2,.,TRBJ1-3,TGTGCCAGCAGGCGGGCTTTCCTTTCTGGAAACACCATATATTTT,CASRRAFLSGNTIYF
.,TRBV27,.,TRBJ1-1,TGTGCCAGCAGTTTCACAGCGAACACTGAAGCTTTCTTT,CASSFTANTEAFF
TRBD1,TRBV7-3,.,TRBJ2-7,TGTGCCAGCAGCTTAGTAGGGACAGGGGGCTACGAGCAGTACTTC,CASSLVGTGGYEQYF
.,TRBV7-3,.,TRBJ2-1,TGTGCCAGCAGCTTAATAGGCGGGGACGGCAATGAGCAGTTCTTC,CASSLIGGDGNEQFF
.,TRBV5-4,.,TRBJ1-2,TGTGCCAGCAGCTCAAGGGGGAGAAACTATGGCTACACCTTC,CASSSRGRNYGYTF
.,TRBV19,.,TRBJ2-7,TGTGCCAGTAGTACGATTTCAAGAGGAGGCTACGAGCAGTACTTC,CASSTISRGGYEQYF
.,TRBV30,.,TRBJ1-2,TGTGCCTGGAGCGCCTTTAGAGGTGGGCCTTATGGCTACACCTTC,CAWSAFRGGPYGYTF
.,TRBV3-1/TRBV3-2,once,TRBJ2-5,TGTGCCAGCAGCCAAATTCTAGTATCCGACAGGGAGGGGAAGACCCAGTACTTC,CASSQILVSDREGKTQYF
TRBD2,TRBV30,.,TRBJ2-2,TGTGCCTGGGAATTCCTCCCGGGGGGATACCCCATCACCGGGGAGCTGTTTTTT,CAWEFLPGGYPITGELFF
TRBD1,TRBV2,.,TRBJ1-1,TGTGCCAGCAGGGGGAGGGGGCCGGCGAACACTGAAGCTTTCTTT,CASRGRGPANTEAFF
.,TRBV7-9,.,TRBJ1-5,TGTGCCAGCAGCAACACCCAAAATCAGCCCCAGCATTTT,CASSNTQNQPQHF
TRBD1,TRBV7-9,.,TRBJ2-1,TGTGCCAGCAACAGGGGGACCTACAATGAGCAGTTCTTC,CASNRGTYNEQFF
.,TRBV6-5,.,TRBJ2-7,TGTGCCAGCAGTCGCATGATTACTAGCACCCACGAGCAGTACTTC,CASSRMITSTHEQYF
.,TRBV28,once,TRBJ1-5,TGTGCCAGCAGCTCAATACATCAGCCCCAGCATTTT,CASSSIHQPQHF
.,TRBV7-9,.,TRBJ1-5,TGTGCCAGCAGCGCGAATAGCAATCAGCCCCAGCATTTT,CASSANSNQPQHF
.,TRBV6-2/TRBV6-3,.,TRBJ2-3,TGTGCCAGCAGTTGGGCACGGGGGAGAGATACGCAGTATTTT,CASSWARGRDTQYF
.,TRBV2,.,TRBJ2-5,TGTGCCAGGAGGATTGTTCTTGAGACCCAGTACTTC,CARRIVLETQYF
.,TRBV5-1,.,TRBJ2-3,TGCGCCAGCAGCTTGGAGGACGGCGTGGGGCAGTATTTT,CASSLEDGVGQYF
.,TRBV28,.,TRBJ2-1,TGTGCCAGCAGTTTATCGCTGGGGGCGTCCTACAATGAGCAGTTCTTC,CASSLSLGASYNEQFF
.,TRBV7-3,.,TRBJ2-3,TGTGCCAGCAGTCCCCGGGGGAGTGGCACAGATACGCAGTATTTT,CASSPRGSGTDTQYF
TRBD1,TRBV6-5,once,TRBJ1-1,TGTGCCAGCAGTTACTCGAACCACAGGGGGATAACTGAAGCTTTCTTT,CASSYSNHRGITEAFF
.,TRBV25-1,.,TRBJ1-5,TGTGCCAGCAGTGGAACAGGGTTCCTTCAGCATTTT,CASSGTGFLQHF
TRBD1,TRBV11-2,.,TRBJ2-5,TGTGCCAGCAGTCTACTAGGCCGGGGCAGGGGGCCTGAGACCCAGTACTTC,CASSLLGRGRGPETQYF
.,TRBV27,.,TRBJ2-5,TGTGCCAGCAGGCCTCATAACCAAGAGACCCAGTACTTC,CASRPHNQETQYF
TRBD1,TRBV6-4,.,TRBJ2-1,TGTGCCAGCAGCCTGACAGGGGAAGGTTACAATGAGCAGTTCTTC,CASSLTGEGYNEQFF
.,TRBV19,.,TRBJ1-5,TGTGCCAGTAGTATCCAGGCGGCGGGCGGCAATCAGCCCCAGCATTTT,CASSIQAAGGNQPQHF
.,TRBV5-1,.,TRBJ1-2,TGCGCCAGCAGCTTGGACCCTAACTATGGCTACACCTTC,CASSLDPNYGYTF
TRBD1,TRBV5-1,.,TRBJ1-4,TGCGCCAGCAGTCGGGACAGGGGAGAAGAAAAACTGTTTTTT,CASSRDRGEEKLFF
.,TRBV18,.,TRBJ1-6,TGTGCCAGCTCACCCGGGACGGGTAATTCACCCCTCCACTTT,CASSPGTGNSPLHF
.,TRBV24-1,.,TRBJ2-7,TGTGCCACCAGTGATCGGGACACCGCGGGGCAGTACTTC,CATSDRDTAGQYF
.,TRBV19,once,TRBJ2-3,TGTGCCAGTAGGCCGCCAGGGGCCCCGGTAGATACGCAGTATTTT,CASRPPGAPVDTQYF
.,TRBV19,.,TRBJ2-2,TGTGCCAGTACGCGACTAGGGGTCGGGGAGCTGTTTTTT,CASTRLGVGELFF
TRBD1,TRBV6-1,.,TRBJ1-1,TGTGCCAGCAGTGAAGCCCGGGCAGGGGGCACTGAAGCTTTCTTT,CASSEARAGGTEAFF
.,TRBV6-5,.,TRBJ2-1,TGTGCCATCACGCCCCCTGCGGAGTTGGGTGAGCAGTTCTTC,CAITPPAELGEQFF
.,TRBV28,.,TRBJ2-7,TGTGCCAGCAGTTTAGCATCAGGGGAGTCCTACGAGCAGTACTTC,CASSLASGESYEQYF
.,TRBV5-1,once,TRBJ1-4,TGCGCCAGCAGCTTGTTGTCGGACGGTGAAAAACTGTTTTTT,CASSLLSDGEKLFF
.,TRBV19,.,TRBJ2-1,TGTGCCAGTAACTTAAATGGGTACAATGAGCAGTTCTTC,CASNLNGYNEQFF
.,TRBV7-8,few,TRBJ2-2,TGTGCCAGCAGCTTTTGGAGCGGGCGGAAAGGGACCGGGGAGCTGTTTTTT,CASSFWSGRKGTGELFF
.,TRBV7-3,.,TRBJ1-1,TGTGCCAGCAGCTACGACATGAACACTGAAGCTTTCTTT,CASSYDMNTEAFF
TRBD1,TRBV5-1,few,TRBJ1-1,TGCGCCAGCAGCATAGGACAGGGAACCGTCGACACTGAAGCTTTCTTT,CASSIGQGTVDTEAFF
TRBD2,TRBV4-2,.,TRBJ2-7,TGTGCCAGCAGCCTTTCCGGGACTAGCGGCTCCTACGAGCAGTACTTC,CASSLSGTSGSYEQYF
TRBD2,TRBV14,few,TRBJ2-7,TGTGCCAGCAGCCAAAAGATAGCTAGCGGGAGGGACGAGCAGTACTTC,CASSQKIASGRDEQYF
TRBD1,TRBV19,once,TRBJ1-4,TGTGCCAGTAGAGACAGGGATGGTGAAAAACTGTTTTTT,CASRDRDGEKLFF
TRBD1,TRBV18,.,TRBJ1-6,TGTGCCAGCTCACCACGGACAGGGGATACAACCTGGGCAGACGCCTCACCCCTCCACTTT,CASSPRTGDTTWADASPLHF
.,TRBV24-1,.,TRBJ2-6,TGTGCCACCAGTGATTTGAGCTCTGGGGCCAACGTCCTGACTTTC,CATSDLSSGANVLTF
.,TRBV6-1,.,TRBJ1-3,TGTGCCAGCAGTGAAGCGGCTTTTGGGACACCCGGAAACACCATATATTTT,CASSEAAFGTPGNTIYF